The 19 T cell receptor beta chains below all came from one sample that was sequenced in a study of graft-versus-host responses after intestinal transplantation. Responder cells labeled with CFSE (roughly 200,000) were co-plated with irradiated stimulator cells labeled with violet dye (roughly 200,000). Profiled with immunoSEQ multiplex PCR; TCRdb holds only in-frame clones, not every one. Of around 14,000 clones in the sample, more than 25% were seen once. This specimen consisted of alloreactive CD8+ T cells from a mixed lymphocyte reaction culture, obtained before intestinal transplant. Subset denoted: CFSE-low proliferating T cells sorted from approximately six-day pre-transplant mixed lymphocyte reaction (GvH or HvG direction). These receptors were obtained from a human patient who received an intestinal transplant.

This chain joins TRBV7-6 and TRBJ2-5, with 8 bases identical to TRBD1. V shed 3 bases, J shed 3 bases, and the junction held 12 bases outside the gene matches. Germline V gene sequence: CDR1 SGHVS, CDR2 FNYEAQ. The CDR3 has 17 amino acids. CDR3 DNA: TGTGCCAGCAGCTTGTACCTGGGAAGACAGGGGAAAGAGACCCAGTACTTC. Residues: CASSLYLGRQGKETQYF.

The sample holds one count of this clone. The chain carries TRBV5-1 and TRBJ2-7; 9 bases fit TRBD2. V lost 0 bases to trimming and J lost 3 bases; unmatched junction nucleotides: 10. The germline V gene has CDR1 SGHRS and CDR2 YFSETQ. The CDR3 is made up of 17 amino acids. The CDR3 region has the DNA TGCGCCAGCAGCTTGGCCCCCCGACTAGCGGAGAACTACGAGCAGTACTTC. Residues: CASSLAPRLAENYEQYF.

The rearrangement links TRBV11-2 to TRBJ2-3; D remains ambiguous. Trimming cost V 1 base and J 1 base, with 6 bases left between them. Germline V gene sequence: CDR1 SGHAT, CDR2 FQNNGV. The CDR3 length is 14 residues. Here the CDR3 reads CASSLGRGTDTQYF. The CDR3 DNA reads as TGTGCCAGCAGCTTAGGTCGAGGCACAGATACGCAGTATTTT.

The chain joins TRBV29-1 to TRBJ1-2, with 7 bases lining up with TRBD1. The CDR3 runs to 14 residues. Germline V gene lookup returns CDR1 SQVTM and CDR2 ANQGSEA. Trimming at V came to 4 bases and at J to 5 bases, leaving 10 bases not matched to a gene. The CDR3: CSVVETGLWYGYTF. CDR3 in DNA: TGCAGCGTTGTAGAGACAGGGCTTTGGTATGGCTACACCTTC.

The chain couples TRBV7-6 to TRBJ1-1; D unresolved. The CDR3 has 16 amino acids. Trimming took off 2 bases at V and 1 base at J, with 14 bases between the two ends. Germline-derived CDR1 and CDR2 are SGHVS and FNYEAQ. CDR3 sequence (DNA): TGTGCCAGCAGCTTATACCCCCCCAACTGGAACACTGAAGCTTTCTTT. This gives the protein CASSLYPPNWNTEAFF.

The chain uses TRBV11-2 and TRBJ1-2, with 8 bases lining up with TRBD1. The ends lost 3 bases at V and 6 bases at J; junction bases unmatched: 3. The CDR3 has 13 amino acids. The germline V gene has CDR1 SGHAT and CDR2 FQNNGV. Here the CDR3 reads CASSLTGVDGYTF. The CDR3 DNA is TGTGCCAGCAGCTTGACAGGGGTCGATGGCTACACCTTC.

CDR3 in amino acids: CASSLYEGLSYEQYF. CDR3 DNA: TGTGCCAGCAGCTTATATGAGGGCCTCTCCTACGAGCAGTACTTC. This chain uses TRBV7-2 with TRBJ2-7; D might be TRBD2 (5 bases). The CDR3 contains 15 residues. Trimming left V 2 bases short and J 0 bases short, with 11 bases between. The germline gives CDR1 SGHTA, CDR2 FQGNSA.

This chain links TRBV6-1 with TRBJ2-5, with a possible D match to TRBD2 (5 bases). The closer fit of TRBJ2-7 to the DNA end suggests the J call may be wrong. Germline values: CDR1 MNHNS, CDR2 SASEGT. This CDR3 is built from 12 residues. CDR3 nucleotides: TGTGCCACCCTCTACGGGGACTACGAGCAGTACTTC. Its protein is CATLYGDYEQYF.

This clone has a handful of counts. The chain recombines TRBV7-9 with TRBJ2-1, with a tentative D call TRBD1 (6 bases). Germline CDR1 and CDR2: SEHNR and FQNEAQ (reference sequence). V lost 6 bases to trimming and J lost 6 bases, with 24 bases between them. The length of the CDR3 is 17 residues. The CDR3 DNA is TGTGCCAGCAGACAGGGTTTTAGTCAGCAGGGCGGCAATGAGCAGTTCTTC. Amino acid sequence: CASRQGFSQQGGNEQFF.

This clone was counted only a few times. V gene TRBV7-7 combines with J gene TRBJ1-4; TRBD1 matches 8 bases. The trim removed 1 base at V and 7 bases at J, leaving 8 bases unmatched. CDR1 and CDR2 from the germline V gene are SSHAT and FNYEAQ (reference sequence). This CDR3 contains 16 residues. The CDR3 is CASSLGSGTGIEKLFF. In DNA form, the CDR3 reads TGTGCCAGCAGCTTAGGGTCCGGGACAGGAATTGAAAAACTGTTTTTT.

This rearrangement joins TRBV30 to TRBJ2-7, with TRBD1 as a possible D gene (6 bases). This CDR3 has 13 residues. Trimming shortened V by 1 base and J by 6 bases, and 13 bases separated the two germline ends. Germline V gene data show CDR1 as GTSNPN and CDR2 as SVGIG (reference sequence). The CDR3 nucleotides are TGTGCCTGGAGTGGACAGGCCCCGGGCGAGCAGTACTTC. Translation: CAWSGQAPGEQYF. Full variable domain (remainder filled in from reference TRBV30 and TRBJ2-7): SQTIHQWPATLVQPVGSPLSLECTVEGTSNPNLYWYRQAAGRGLQLLFYSVGIGQISSEVPQNLSASRPQDRQFILSSKKLLLSDSGFYLCAWSGQAPGEQYFGPGTRLTVT.

In the case of this clone: In the same sample, other DNA sequences code for this CDR3. This rearrangement joins TRBV7-9 to TRBJ2-3; D is unresolved. Between the trimmed V and J ends, which lost 3 bases and 1 base, there was a span of 5 bases. Germline assignment: CDR1 SEHNR and CDR2 FQNEAQ (reference sequence). The length of the CDR3 is 13 residues. In DNA, the CDR3 is TGTGCCAGCAGCTTCCTCGGCACAGATACGCAGTATTTT. This encodes CASSFLGTDTQYF.

This rearrangement joins TRBV19 to TRBJ2-3; D is unresolved. Germline assignment: CDR1 LNHDA and CDR2 SQIVND (reference sequence). The CDR3 spans 16 residues. Trimming cost V 5 bases and J 0 bases, with 15 bases left between them. The CDR3 DNA follows: TGTGCCAGTAGTGTAACCCCAGACTCCAGCACAGATACGCAGTATTTT. This gives the protein CASSVTPDSSTDTQYF. The full variable domain, with the rest looked up from reference TRBV19 and TRBJ2-3, is DGGITQSPKYLFRKEGQNVTLSCEQNLNHDAMYWYRQDPGQGLRLIYYSQIVNDFQKGDIAEGYSVSREKKESFPLTVTSAQKNPTAFYLCASSVTPDSSTDTQYFGPGTRLTVL.

This chain connects TRBV4-3 to TRBJ2-6, with D possibly TRBD1 on 6 matching bases. The CDR3 is made up of 14 amino acids. The ends were cut back, 2 bases at V and 6 bases at J, with 8 bases in the middle. Germline V gene data show CDR1 as LGHNA and CDR2 as YSLEER. The DNA of the CDR3 is TGCGCCAGCAGCCAAAGGGGGTCGGCCAACGTCCTGACTTTC. Its protein product is CASSQRGSANVLTF.

This clone is medium-sized (0.01 to 0.1%) in the sample. The chain is built from TRBV4-3 and TRBJ2-7, with TRBD1 identical over 7 bases. From germline, CDR1 is LGHNA and CDR2 YSLEER. V shed 0 bases and J 0 bases; nucleotides not matched to a gene: 2. The CDR3 is 15 amino acids. Here the CDR3 reads CASSQEQGPSYEQYF. The CDR3 DNA reads as TGCGCCAGCAGCCAAGAACAGGGGCCCTCCTACGAGCAGTACTTC.

This clone occurred a few times. The genes are TRBV2 and TRBJ2-1, with 8 nucleotides matching TRBD1. This CDR3 comprises 14 residues. Germline assignment: CDR1 SNHLY and CDR2 FYNNEI. The V and J ends lost 6 bases and 3 bases, in that order; junction bases with no gene match: 4. The CDR3 here is CASRGTGDYNEQFF. The CDR3 DNA reads TGTGCCAGCAGAGGGACAGGAGACTACAATGAGCAGTTCTTC.

This clone is medium-sized (0.01 to 0.1%) in the sample. The V gene is TRBV6-6, the J gene TRBJ2-2, with a possible D match to TRBD2 (5 bases). The CDR3 is made up of 13 amino acids. Trimming took off 4 bases at V and 6 bases at J, with 9 bases between the two ends. Germline V gene sequence: CDR1 MNHNY, CDR2 SVGAGI (reference sequence). CDR3 residues: CASSFLGAGELFF. CDR3 nucleotide sequence: TGTGCCAGCAGTTTTTTGGGAGCCGGGGAGCTGTTTTTT.

The chain employs TRBV7-2 and TRBJ2-1; 10 nucleotides agree with TRBD1. The CDR3 contains 16 residues. The ends lost 5 bases at V and 8 bases at J; junction bases unmatched: 12. The germline gives CDR1 SGHTA, CDR2 FQGNSA. CDR3 in amino acids: CASSPGQGPLYYEQFF. The CDR3 DNA follows: TGTGCCAGCAGCCCGGGACAGGGGCCGCTATACTATGAGCAGTTCTTC.

This clone has more than one count but fewer than ten. The CDR3 loop reads CASSHPGQGYEQYF. The CDR3 nucleotides read TGCGCCAGCAGCCATCCGGGACAGGGTTACGAGCAGTACTTC. V is TRBV4-1 and J is TRBJ2-7; the match to TRBD1 covers 9 bases. This CDR3 is 14 amino acids long. The V and J ends lost 3 bases and 4 bases, in that order; junction bases with no gene match: 4. Germline V gives CDR1 MGHRA, CDR2 YSYEKL.